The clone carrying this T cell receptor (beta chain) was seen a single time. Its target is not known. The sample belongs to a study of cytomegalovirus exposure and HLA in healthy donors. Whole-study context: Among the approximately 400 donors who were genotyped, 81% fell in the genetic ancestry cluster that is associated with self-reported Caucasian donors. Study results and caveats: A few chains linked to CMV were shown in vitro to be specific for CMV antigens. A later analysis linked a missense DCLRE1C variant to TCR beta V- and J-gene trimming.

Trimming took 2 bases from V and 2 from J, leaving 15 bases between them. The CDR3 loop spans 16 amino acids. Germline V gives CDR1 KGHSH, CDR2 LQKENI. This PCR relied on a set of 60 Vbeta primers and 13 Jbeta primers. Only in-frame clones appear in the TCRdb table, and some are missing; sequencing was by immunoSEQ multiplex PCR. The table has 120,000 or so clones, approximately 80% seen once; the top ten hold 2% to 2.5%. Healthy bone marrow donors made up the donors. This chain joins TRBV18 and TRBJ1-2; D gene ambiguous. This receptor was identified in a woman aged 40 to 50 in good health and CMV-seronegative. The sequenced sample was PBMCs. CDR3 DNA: TGTGCCAGCTCACCAGCAACGGAAAGCGAAAACTATGGCTACACCTTC. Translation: CASSPATESENYGYTF.